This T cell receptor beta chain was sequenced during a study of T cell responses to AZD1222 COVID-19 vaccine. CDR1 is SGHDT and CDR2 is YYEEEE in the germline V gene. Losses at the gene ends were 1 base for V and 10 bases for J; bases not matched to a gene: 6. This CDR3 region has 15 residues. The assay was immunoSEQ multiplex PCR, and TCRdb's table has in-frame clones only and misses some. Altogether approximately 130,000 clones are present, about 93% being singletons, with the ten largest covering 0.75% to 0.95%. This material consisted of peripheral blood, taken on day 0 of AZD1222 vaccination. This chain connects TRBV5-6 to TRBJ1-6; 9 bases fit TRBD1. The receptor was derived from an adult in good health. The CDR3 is CASSLSGTGLSPLHF. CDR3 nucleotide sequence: TGTGCCAGCAGCTTGAGCGGGACAGGGTTATCACCCCTCCACTTT. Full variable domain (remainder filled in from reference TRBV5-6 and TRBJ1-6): DAGVTQSPTHLIKTRGQQVTLRCSPKSGHDTVSWYQQALGQGPQFIFQYYEEEERQRGNFPDRFSGHQFPNYSSELNVNALLLGDSALYLCASSLSGTGLSPLHFGNGTRLTVT.